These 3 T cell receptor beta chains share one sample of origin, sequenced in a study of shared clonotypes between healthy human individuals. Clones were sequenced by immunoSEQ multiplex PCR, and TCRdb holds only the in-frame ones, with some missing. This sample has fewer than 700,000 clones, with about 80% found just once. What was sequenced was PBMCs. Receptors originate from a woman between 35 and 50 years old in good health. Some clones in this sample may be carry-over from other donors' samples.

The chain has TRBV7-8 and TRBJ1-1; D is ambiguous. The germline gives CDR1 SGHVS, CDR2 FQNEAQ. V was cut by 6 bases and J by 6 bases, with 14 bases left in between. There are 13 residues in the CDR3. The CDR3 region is CASRPAKFAEAFF. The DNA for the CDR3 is TGTGCCAGCAGACCCGCCAAGTTCGCTGAAGCTTTCTTT.

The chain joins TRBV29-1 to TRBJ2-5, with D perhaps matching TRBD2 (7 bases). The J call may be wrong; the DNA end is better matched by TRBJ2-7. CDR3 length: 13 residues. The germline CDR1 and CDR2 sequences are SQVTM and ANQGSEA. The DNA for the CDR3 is TGCAGCGTTGGCGGGGGCAACTCCTACGAGCAGTACTTC. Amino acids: CSVGGGNSYEQYF.

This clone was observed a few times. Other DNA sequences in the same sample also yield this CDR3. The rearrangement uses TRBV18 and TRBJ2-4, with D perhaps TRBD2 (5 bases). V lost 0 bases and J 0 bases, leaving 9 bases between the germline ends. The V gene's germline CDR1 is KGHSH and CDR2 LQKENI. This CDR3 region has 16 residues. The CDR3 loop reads CASSPPGALAKNIQYF. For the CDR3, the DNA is TGTGCCAGCTCACCACCGGGAGCCCTAGCCAAAAACATTCAGTACTTC.